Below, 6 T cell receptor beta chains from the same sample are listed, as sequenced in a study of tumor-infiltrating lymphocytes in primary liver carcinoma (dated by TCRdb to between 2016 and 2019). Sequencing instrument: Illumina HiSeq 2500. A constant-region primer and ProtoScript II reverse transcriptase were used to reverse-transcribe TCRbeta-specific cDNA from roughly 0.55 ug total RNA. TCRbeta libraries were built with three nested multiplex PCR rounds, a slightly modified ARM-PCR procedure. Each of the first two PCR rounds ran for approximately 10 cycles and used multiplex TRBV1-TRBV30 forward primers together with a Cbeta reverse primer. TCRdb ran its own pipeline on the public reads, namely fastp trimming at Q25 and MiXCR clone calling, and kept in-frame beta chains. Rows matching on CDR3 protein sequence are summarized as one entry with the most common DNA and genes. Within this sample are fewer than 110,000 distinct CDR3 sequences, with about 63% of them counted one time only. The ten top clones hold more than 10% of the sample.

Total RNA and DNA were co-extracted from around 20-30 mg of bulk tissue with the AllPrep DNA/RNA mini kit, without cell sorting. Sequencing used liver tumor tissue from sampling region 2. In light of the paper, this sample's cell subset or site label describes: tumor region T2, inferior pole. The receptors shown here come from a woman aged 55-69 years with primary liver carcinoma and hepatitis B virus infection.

This CDR3 is CASSLYSGLADIYEQYF. CDR3 nucleotides: TGTGCCAGCAGTTTATACTCGGGACTAGCGGATATCTACGAGCAGTACTTC. The chain combines TRBV28 with TRBJ2-7; 11 bases are shared with TRBD2. This CDR3 has 17 residues. Germline V lookup: CDR1 MDHEN, CDR2 SYDVKM. With V trimmed by 1 base and J by 3 bases, 8 bases remained unmatched.

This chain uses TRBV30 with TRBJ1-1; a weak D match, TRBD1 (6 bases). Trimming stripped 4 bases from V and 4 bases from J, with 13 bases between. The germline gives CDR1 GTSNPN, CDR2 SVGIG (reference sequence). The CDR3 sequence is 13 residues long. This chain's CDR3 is CAWIGQRSTEAFF. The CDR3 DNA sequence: TGTGCCTGGATTGGACAGAGGAGCACTGAAGCTTTCTTT. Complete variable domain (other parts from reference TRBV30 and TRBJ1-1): SQTIHQWPATLVQPVGSPLSLECTVEGTSNPNLYWYRQAAGRGLQLLFYSVGIGQISSEVPQNLSASRPQDRQFILSSKKLLLSDSGFYLCAWIGQRSTEAFFGQGTRLTVV.

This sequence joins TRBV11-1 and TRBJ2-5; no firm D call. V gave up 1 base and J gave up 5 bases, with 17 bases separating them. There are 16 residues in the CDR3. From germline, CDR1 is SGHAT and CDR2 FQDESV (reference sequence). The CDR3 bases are TGTGCCAGCAGCTTAGAATTGGACGCCTCACTGGAGACCCAGTACTTC. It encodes CASSLELDASLETQYF.

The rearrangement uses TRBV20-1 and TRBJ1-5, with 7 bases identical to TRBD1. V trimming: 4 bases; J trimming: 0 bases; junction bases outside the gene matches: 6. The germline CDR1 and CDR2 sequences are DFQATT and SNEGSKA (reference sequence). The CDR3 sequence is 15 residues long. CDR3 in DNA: TGCAGTGCTACCGGGACAGAGTATAGCAATCAGCCCCAGCATTTT. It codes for CSATGTEYSNQPQHF.

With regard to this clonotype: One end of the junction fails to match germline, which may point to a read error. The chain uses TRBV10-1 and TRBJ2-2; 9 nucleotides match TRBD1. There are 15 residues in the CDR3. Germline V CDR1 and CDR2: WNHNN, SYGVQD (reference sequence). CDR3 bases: TGCACCAGCAGTGAGTTACAGGGGGCGGTTGGGGAGCTGTTTTTT. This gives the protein CTSSELQGAVGELFF.

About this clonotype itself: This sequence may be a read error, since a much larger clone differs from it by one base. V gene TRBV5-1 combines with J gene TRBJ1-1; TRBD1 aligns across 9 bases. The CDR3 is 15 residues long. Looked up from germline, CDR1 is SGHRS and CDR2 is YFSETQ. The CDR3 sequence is CASSGDRASYTEASF. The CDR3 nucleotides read TGCGCCAGCAGCGGGGACAGGGCGAGTTACACTGAAGCTTCCTTT.